A single sample is the source of the 17 T cell receptor beta chains below, sequenced in a study of T cells in Graves' hyperthyroidism and ophthalmopathy. Amplified TCR beta CDR3 regions derived from RNA transcripts. The HTBI set primed first-round TCR CDR3 RT-PCR. From the multiplex PCR reads, TCRdb called clonotypes with MiXCR, one entry per CDR3 protein. Of about 400,000 distinct CDR3 sequences in the sample, under 15% were seen once. Sequences were obtained from blood. Every receptor here comes from a woman in her twenties or thirties with Graves' hyperthyroidism.

This clonotype was seen many times. The V and J genes are TRBV20-1 and TRBJ2-5; maybe TRBD2 (7 bases). Trimming cost V 4 bases and J 6 bases, with 18 bases left between them. The length of the CDR3 is 14 residues. The germline gives CDR1 DFQATT, CDR2 SNEGSKA (reference sequence). This CDR3 is CSAKEGEGMKTQYF. CDR3 DNA sequence: TGCAGTGCTAAGGAGGGGGAGGGCATGAAGACCCAGTACTTC.

This clonotype has a handful of counts. V and J are TRBV25-1 and TRBJ1-2, with 8 nucleotides matching TRBD1. Trimming at V came to 3 bases and at J to 4 bases, leaving 7 bases not matched to a gene. The length of the CDR3 is 15 residues. Germline values: CDR1 MGHDK, CDR2 SYGVNS. The CDR3 loop is CASSDHRGVGYGYTF. Here the CDR3 DNA reads TGTGCCAGCAGTGACCACAGGGGGGTGGGCTATGGCTACACCTTC.

This sequence joins TRBV20-1 and TRBJ1-6; no clear D gene. The germline V gene has CDR1 DFQATT and CDR2 SNEGSKA (reference sequence). The CDR3 length is 15 residues. Between the trimmed V and J ends, which lost 0 bases and 7 bases, there was a span of 13 bases. CDR3 amino acids: CSARDTGILNSPLHF. The CDR3 nucleotides read TGCAGTGCTAGAGATACTGGTATTCTCAATTCACCCCTCCACTTT.

This clonotype was detected only a few times. The chain employs TRBV29-1 and TRBJ2-6; unclear D gene. CDR1 is SQVTM and CDR2 is ANQGSEA in the germline V gene. Trimming pared 5 bases from V and 0 bases from J, leaving 2 bases between. The CDR3 length is 12 residues. The CDR3 loop is CSVLSGANVLTF. For the CDR3, the DNA is TGCAGCGTTCTCTCTGGGGCCAACGTCCTGACTTTC.

About this clonotype: This could be a read error, since a much larger clone is one nucleotide away. The CDR3 spells CASDNRGDTDTQYF. DNA for the CDR3: TGTGCCAGCGACAACAGGGGCGACACAGATACGCAGTATTTT. J is TRBJ2-3 and V is TRBV2; 7 nucleotides line up with TRBD1. Trimming took 8 bases from V and 2 from J; bases not matched to a gene: 7. The CDR3 runs to 14 residues. The germline gives CDR1 SNHLY, CDR2 FYNNEI.

This clonotype was picked up many times. This chain uses TRBV30 with TRBJ1-1, with a possible D match to TRBD1 (6 bases). The germline V gene has CDR1 GTSNPN and CDR2 SVGIG (reference sequence). The CDR3 has 14 residues. Trimming left V 6 bases short and J 3 bases short, with 17 bases between. This CDR3 is CACSPQGPYTEAFF. CDR3 nucleotides: TGTGCCTGTTCCCCCCAGGGGCCCTACACTGAAGCTTTCTTT.

The table lists this clonotype with many counts. The chain couples TRBV5-5 to TRBJ2-1; maybe TRBD1 (5 bases). Germline assignment: CDR1 SGHKS and CDR2 YYEKEE (reference sequence). CDR3 length equals 16 residues. V lost 0 bases, J lost 2 bases, and 12 bases lay in between. The CDR3 spells CASSLAWQGAYNEQFF. For the CDR3, the DNA is TGTGCCAGCAGCTTGGCCTGGCAGGGTGCCTACAATGAGCAGTTCTTC.

The V call is TRBV6-1, the J call TRBJ1-5; 11 bases fit TRBD1. Trimming removed 3 bases from V and 6 bases from J; junction bases left unmatched: 10. Looked up from germline, CDR1 is MNHNS and CDR2 is SASEGT. The CDR3 covers 17 residues. The CDR3 loop is CASSDPGQGARGQPQHF. The CDR3 DNA reads as TGTGCCAGCAGTGATCCCGGACAGGGGGCGCGAGGTCAGCCCCAGCATTTT.

This clonotype occurred many times. The gene calls are TRBV28 and TRBJ1-2; D is unclear. Trimming removed 6 bases at V and 4 bases at J, with 15 bases between. Germline assignment: CDR1 MDHEN and CDR2 SYDVKM. The CDR3 runs 14 residues. The DNA for the CDR3 is TGTGCCAGCAGAGCAACGACAAAACCCTATGGCTACACCTTC. It is translated as CASRATTKPYGYTF.

This clonotype was observed many times. The J gene is TRBJ2-4, the V gene TRBV24-1, with D unclear. Germline V lookup: CDR1 KGHDR, CDR2 SFDVKD. With 4 bases removed from V and 0 bases from J, the gap between germline ends came to 9 bases. The CDR3 is 15 amino acids. CDR3 DNA sequence: TGTGCCACCAGTGAATCAGGTCAAGCCAAAAACATTCAGTACTTC. Protein sequence: CATSESGQAKNIQYF.

This clonotype has ten or more counts. The V gene is TRBV6-6, the J gene TRBJ1-5; D is ambiguous. Trimming removed 0 bases at V and 11 bases at J, with 14 bases between. This CDR3 has 14 residues. Germline lookup yields CDR1 MNHNY and CDR2 SVGAGI (reference sequence). Here the CDR3 DNA reads TGTGCCAGCAGTTACTCTTCCACTCGTGAGGCCCAGCATTTT. It codes for CASSYSSTREAQHF.

This sequence joins TRBV19 and TRBJ2-1; 8 nucleotides line up with TRBD2. Per germline, CDR1 LNHDA and CDR2 SQIVND (reference sequence). With V trimmed by 10 bases and J by 4 bases, 9 bases remained unmatched. The length of the CDR3 is 14 residues. In nucleotides, the CDR3 is TGTGCCACGGGGGGGATGGTTGGGTACAATGAGCAGTTCTTC. Residues: CATGGMVGYNEQFF.

This clonotype was counted many times. This chain joins TRBV3-1 and TRBJ2-5; weak D call: TRBD2 (6 bases). The V gene lost 1 base and the J gene lost 13 bases, with 16 bases spanning the gap. CDR1 and CDR2 (germline): LGHDT, YNNKEL (reference sequence). This CDR3 is 13 amino acids long. This CDR3 reads CASSQGVGGPGYF. Here the CDR3 DNA reads TGTGCCAGCAGCCAAGGGGTCGGGGGTCCCGGGTACTTC.

This clonotype has a handful of counts. This rearrangement joins TRBV3-1 to TRBJ1-6; 10 nucleotides line up with TRBD1. The length of the CDR3 is 19 residues. V lost 1 base to trimming and J lost 7 bases; unmatched junction nucleotides: 13. Germline CDR1 and CDR2: LGHDT and YNNKEL (reference sequence). DNA for the CDR3: TGTGCCAGCAGCCAAGGACTCGCCGGGACAGGGGCGAAGAATTCACCCCTCCACTTT. Amino acid sequence: CASSQGLAGTGAKNSPLHF.

Of note for this clonotype: It may be a read error: a sequence one base away is much more abundant. The chain links TRBV29-1 to TRBJ1-1; a weak D match, TRBD1 (5 bases). This CDR3 has 13 residues. CDR1 is SQVTM, CDR2 ANQGSEA, per germline. The ends were cut back, 7 bases at V and 1 base at J, with 13 bases in the middle. The CDR3 region is CSGGGGANTEAFF. The CDR3 DNA follows: TGCAGCGGCGGAGGAGGGGCGAACACTGAAGCTTTCTTT.

This clonotype has ten or more counts. The chain joins TRBV3-1 to TRBJ2-7; 12 bases agree with TRBD2. The germline V gene has CDR1 LGHDT and CDR2 YNNKEL (reference sequence). V lost 3 bases, J lost 3 bases, and 0 bases stayed unmatched. The CDR3 is 14 residues long. CDR3 bases: TGTGCCAGCAGCCAGACTAGCGGGGGCTACGAGCAGTACTTC. Amino acids: CASSQTSGGYEQYF.

This clonotype was seen at least ten times. J is TRBJ2-1 and V is TRBV2; 9 bases fit TRBD1. V shed 6 bases, J shed 10 bases, and the junction held 10 bases outside the gene matches. Germline assignment: CDR1 SNHLY and CDR2 FYNNEI. This CDR3 has 14 residues. CDR3 in amino acids: CASSLTPTGGEQFF. CDR3 coding DNA: TGTGCCAGCAGCCTGACCCCTACAGGGGGCGAGCAGTTCTTC.